The clone carrying this T cell receptor (beta chain) was picked up many times. This beta chain was picked up by a library intended for alpha chains and is off target, so its count carries little meaning. Stated time point: sample taken at primary tumor resection. No cells were sorted before sequencing. The whole RNA sequenced was extracted from tumor, nontumor lung or frozen PBMC. Samples came from roughly 75 TRACERx patients with untreated early-stage lung cancer. Each CDR3 protein is one row after TCRdb ran MiXCR on the 5' RACE reads. Among roughly 7,000 distinct CDR3 sequences, more than 6% were seen once, and the ten largest hold about three quarters. The data stem from a study of spatial heterogeneity in lung cancer. The CDR3 spans 15 residues. Trimming stripped 1 base from V and 1 base from J, with 10 bases between. Germline loops: CDR1 SEHNR, CDR2 FQNEAQ (reference sequence).

This TCR was recovered from a male donor with early-stage non-small cell lung cancer. The sample here was PBMCs, taken at surgery. This chain links TRBV7-9 with TRBJ1-2; D remains unclear. The CDR3 spells CASSLVLRVNYGYTF. CDR3 DNA sequence: TGTGCCAGCAGCTTAGTCCTTAGGGTTAACTATGGCTACACCTTC. Filled out from reference TRBV7-9 and TRBJ1-2, the complete variable domain reads DTGVSQNPRHKITKRGQNVTFRCDPISEHNRLYWYRQTLGQGPEFLTYFQNEAQLEKSRLLSDRFSAERPKGSFSTLEIQRTEQGDSAMYLCASSLVLRVNYGYTFGSGTRLTVV.